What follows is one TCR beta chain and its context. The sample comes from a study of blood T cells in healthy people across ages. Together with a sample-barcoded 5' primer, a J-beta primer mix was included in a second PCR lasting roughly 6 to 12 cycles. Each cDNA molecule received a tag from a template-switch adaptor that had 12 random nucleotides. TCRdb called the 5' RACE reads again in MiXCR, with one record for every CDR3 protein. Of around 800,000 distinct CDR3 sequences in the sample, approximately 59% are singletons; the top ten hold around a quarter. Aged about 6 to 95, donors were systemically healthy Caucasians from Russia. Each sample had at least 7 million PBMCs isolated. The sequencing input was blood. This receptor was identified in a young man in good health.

The CDR3 is CASSQALQTYYNEQFF. For the CDR3, the DNA is TGTGCCAGCAGCCAAGCACTCCAAACCTACTACAATGAGCAGTTCTTC. J is TRBJ2-1 and V is TRBV14; D remains ambiguous. This CDR3 is built from 16 residues. The V end lost 1 base, the J end lost 3 bases, and 13 bases lay between the germline ends. CDR1 and CDR2 (germline): SGHDN, FVKESK. Using reference TRBV14 and TRBJ2-1 for the parts outside the CDR3, the full variable domain is EAGVTQFPSHSVIEKGQTVTLRCDPISGHDNLYWYRRVMGKEIKFLLHFVKESKQDESGMPNNRFLAERTGGTYSTLKVQPAELEDSGVYFCASSQALQTYYNEQFFGPGTRLTVL.